The sequence of this T cell receptor beta chain was determined in a study of blood T cells in healthy people across ages. For the study at large: Capturing about one barcoded beta molecule per two T cells was achieved by template switching. Study-level results: Long-lived donors had more naive CD4+ cells and higher diversity than aged donors. In these data, TCR beta diversity tracked strongly with naive T cell percentage.

V dropped 1 base and J dropped 0 bases, with 10 bases sitting between them. Germline V gene sequence: CDR1 SGHVS, CDR2 FQNEAQ. The CDR3 spans 15 residues. This clonotype was seen repeatedly, ten times or more. Its specificity is unknown. Sample-barcoded 5' priming and a J-beta primer mix drove a second PCR of roughly 6 to 12 cycles. TCRdb passed the 5' RACE reads through MiXCR, listing each CDR3 protein once. The repertoire includes about a million distinct CDR3 sequences, around two fifths of them detected once, and 13% sits in the top ten. The sequence was collected from a man aged 18 to 29 in good health. Sequenced material: blood. The gene calls are TRBV7-8 and TRBJ2-7; a weak D match, TRBD1 (5 bases). Here the CDR3 reads CASSLETGSSYEQYF. CDR3 in DNA: TGTGCCAGCAGCTTAGAAACAGGCAGCTCCTACGAGCAGTACTTC.